The 25 T cell receptor beta chains below come from one sample, sequenced in a study of post-analysis software for immune sequencing data. General observations from the study: Roughly 5 TRBV segments, including TRBV5-6, TRBV5-1 and TRBV20-1, were more frequent in patients than controls.

For these receptors, no antigen is known. The library was made from cDNA and included unique molecular identifiers. TCRdb re-called the PCR reads with MiXCR, one entry per CDR3 protein. The sample carries about 760,000 distinct CDR3 sequences, just under 30% recorded once. Sequencing used blood. Receptors were obtained from a girl between 10 and 17 years old with multiple sclerosis.

V and J are TRBV11-1 and TRBJ2-1, with D possibly being TRBD2 (7 bases). Germline loops: CDR1 SGHAT, CDR2 FQDESV (reference sequence). The V gene lost 5 bases and the J gene lost 6 bases, with 17 bases spanning the gap. This CDR3 region has 15 residues. The CDR3 reads CASSPSRGAFNEQFF. The CDR3 DNA sequence: TGTGCCAGCAGCCCGAGCCGGGGGGCGTTCAATGAGCAGTTCTTC.

The sample holds a few counts of this clonotype. V is TRBV4-3 and J is TRBJ1-4, with D unresolved. Between the trimmed V and J ends, which lost 0 bases and 2 bases, there was a span of 7 bases. In germline, CDR1 is LGHNA, CDR2 YSLEER. The CDR3 has 15 amino acids. The chain's CDR3 is CASSQDSTTNEKLFF. The CDR3 coding sequence is TGCGCCAGCAGCCAAGATAGCACCACTAATGAAAAACTGTTTTTT.

Comments on this clonotype: This may be a read error, as it is one base from a much larger clone. The V call is TRBV29-1, the J call TRBJ2-7; D ambiguous. V was clipped by 7 bases and J by 3 bases, with 13 bases between them. Looked up from germline, CDR1 is SQVTM and CDR2 is ANQGSEA. There are 12 residues in the CDR3. CDR3 bases: TGCAGCGGTTCAGGCCGAGACTACGAGCAGTACTTC. Translation: CSGSGRDYEQYF.

This rearrangement joins TRBV18 to TRBJ1-2, with 9 bases matching TRBD1. The CDR3 contains 15 residues. Germline loops: CDR1 KGHSH, CDR2 LQKENI. V dropped 1 base and J dropped 3; count of bases not matched to a gene: 3. CDR3 in amino acids: CASSPRTGADYGYTF. The CDR3 nucleotides read TGTGCCAGCTCACCACGGACAGGGGCGGACTATGGCTACACCTTC.

The chain recombines TRBV20-1 with TRBJ1-4, with TRBD1 as a possible D gene (5 bases). V was clipped by 3 bases and J by 8 bases, with 19 bases between them. Germline-derived CDR1 and CDR2 are DFQATT and SNEGSKA (reference sequence). The length of the CDR3 is 15 residues. Here the CDR3 reads CSASARGSNPEKLFF. CDR3 nucleotide sequence: TGCAGTGCTAGTGCGAGGGGCAGCAACCCCGAAAAACTGTTTTTT.

V and J are TRBV15 and TRBJ2-1; a weak D match, TRBD2 (5 bases). This CDR3 has 15 residues. The V gene lost 5 bases and the J gene lost 0 bases, with 11 bases spanning the gap. Germline V gene sequence: CDR1 LNHNV, CDR2 YYDKDF (reference sequence). The CDR3 DNA reads as TGTGCCACCAGCTATAGCGCGAGCTCCTACAATGAGCAGTTCTTC. It is translated as CATSYSASSYNEQFF. Looking up the rest from reference TRBV15 and TRBJ2-1 gives the full variable domain: DAMVIQNPRYQVTQFGKPVTLSCSQTLNHNVMYWYQQKSSQAPKLLFHYYDKDFNNEADTPDNFQSRRPNTSFCFLDIRSPGLGDTAMYLCATSYSASSYNEQFFGPGTRLTVL.

This clonotype was observed a few times. The rearrangement uses TRBV29-1 and TRBJ1-2, with 7 bases lining up with TRBD1. Germline assignment: CDR1 SQVTM and CDR2 ANQGSEA. The CDR3 spans 11 residues. Trimming at V came to 7 bases and at J to 6 bases, leaving 5 bases not matched to a gene. CDR3 DNA sequence: TGCAGCGATCGACAGGGAGATGGCTACACCTTC. Protein product: CSDRQGDGYTF. Filled out from reference TRBV29-1 and TRBJ1-2, the complete variable domain reads SAVISQKPSRDICQRGTSLTIQCQVDSQVTMMFWYRQQPGQSLTLIATANQGSEATYESGFVIDKFPISRPNLTFSTLTVSNMSPEDSSIYLCSDRQGDGYTFGSGTRLTVV.

The V call is TRBV27, the J call TRBJ2-5; D gene ambiguous. The germline CDR1 and CDR2 sequences are MNHEY and SMNVEV (reference sequence). The V gene lost 4 bases and the J gene lost 6 bases, with 18 bases spanning the gap. There are 15 residues in the CDR3. The CDR3 spells CASSSRNRAPQTQYF. The CDR3 nucleotides are TGTGCCAGCAGTTCCCGCAACCGGGCCCCCCAGACCCAGTACTTC.

The rearrangement links TRBV28 to TRBJ1-5; possibly TRBD1 for D (6 bases). Trimming took off 6 bases at V and 3 bases at J, with 12 bases between the two ends. The germline V gene has CDR1 MDHEN and CDR2 SYDVKM. This CDR3 is built from 14 residues. The CDR3 is CASRMDSYNQPQHF. DNA for the CDR3: TGTGCCAGCAGAATGGACAGCTACAATCAGCCCCAGCATTTT.

This clonotype has a handful of counts. This chain uses TRBV5-1 with TRBJ2-5, with a tentative D call TRBD1 (6 bases). The CDR3 length is 14 residues. Trimming took 2 bases from V and 3 from J, leaving 11 bases between them. The germline gives CDR1 SGHRS, CDR2 YFSETQ. This CDR3 reads CASSFPGTKETQYF. DNA for the CDR3: TGCGCCAGCAGCTTCCCCGGGACAAAAGAGACCCAGTACTTC. The entire variable domain, with the rest obtained from reference TRBV5-1 and TRBJ2-5, is as follows: KAGVTQTPRYLIKTRGQQVTLSCSPISGHRSVSWYQQTPGQGLQFLFEYFSETQRNKGNFPGRFSGRQFSNSRSEMNVSTLELGDSALYLCASSFPGTKETQYFGPGTRLLVL.

This clonotype was counted ten times or more. The V and J genes are TRBV6-2 or TRBV6-3 and TRBJ2-1; possible D gene TRBD2, 6 bases. The germline V gene encodes CDR1 MNHEY and CDR2 SVGEGT. V lost 5 bases and J lost 6, with 14 bases in between. CDR3 length: 14 amino acids. The CDR3 here is CASSGSGRGNEQFF. As DNA, the CDR3 is TGTGCCAGCAGTGGTAGCGGAAGGGGCAATGAGCAGTTCTTC.

The chain carries TRBV6-1 and TRBJ2-7, with 13 bases matching TRBD2. This CDR3 has 16 residues. Trimming removed 3 bases from V and 3 bases from J; junction bases left unmatched: 5. Germline CDR1 and CDR2: MNHNS and SASEGT. CDR3 in DNA: TGTGCCAGCAGTGAGGGACTAGCGGGACCCATCTACGAGCAGTACTTC. It encodes CASSEGLAGPIYEQYF.

This clonotype was counted ten times or more. The chain recombines TRBV6-6 with TRBJ2-3, with TRBD2 matching over 7 bases. The CDR3 sequence is 15 residues long. CDR1 MNHNY and CDR2 SVGAGI come from the germline V gene (reference sequence). V shed 1 base, J shed 2 bases, and the junction held 3 bases outside the gene matches. The DNA for the CDR3 is TGTGCCAGCAGTTACTTCGCGGGAGTCACAGATACGCAGTATTTT. Amino acids: CASSYFAGVTDTQYF.

This clonotype has only a few counts. The chain has TRBV28 and TRBJ2-7; TRBD2 matches at 9 bases. The ends lost 6 bases at V and 2 bases at J; junction bases unmatched: 8. Germline V gives CDR1 MDHEN, CDR2 SYDVKM. This CDR3 contains 15 residues. CDR3 amino acids: CASSPSGNTPYEQYF. The CDR3, as DNA: TGTGCCAGCAGCCCTAGCGGGAATACACCCTACGAGCAGTACTTC.

This sequence joins TRBV7-9 and TRBJ1-1, with a tentative D call TRBD1 (5 bases). V was shortened by 2 bases and J by 7 bases, with 11 bases between the two germline ends. Germline V gene lookup returns CDR1 SEHNR and CDR2 FQNEAQ (reference sequence). The CDR3 is 13 residues long. The CDR3 here is CASSLWGGIEAFF. CDR3 coding DNA: TGTGCCAGCAGCTTATGGGGGGGTATTGAAGCTTTCTTT.

This sequence joins TRBV20-1 and TRBJ1-2; 7 bases line up with TRBD1. Unmatched junction bases numbered 12, after V lost 4 bases and J lost 7 bases. This CDR3 comprises 14 residues. Germline V gene data show CDR1 as DFQATT and CDR2 as SNEGSKA (reference sequence). CDR3 amino acids: CSATSTGEGGGYTF. CDR3 DNA: TGCAGTGCTACTTCTACAGGGGAAGGAGGTGGCTACACCTTC.

The chain combines TRBV13 with TRBJ2-2; a possible D gene is TRBD1 (5 bases). CDR1 is PRHDT and CDR2 is FYEKMQ in the germline V gene (reference sequence). CDR3 length equals 17 residues. Trimming left V 2 bases short and J 0 bases short, with 13 bases between. The CDR3 is CASSLLQGTTNTGELFF. CDR3 bases: TGTGCCAGCAGCTTATTGCAGGGTACCACGAACACCGGGGAGCTGTTTTTT.

In its sample, this clonotype was seen many times. The chain combines TRBV27 with TRBJ2-1; D is ambiguous. This CDR3 is 15 amino acids long. Germline lookup yields CDR1 MNHEY and CDR2 SMNVEV (reference sequence). The V gene lost 6 bases and the J gene lost 1 base, with 13 bases spanning the gap. The CDR3 spells CASSPDWGSYNEQFF. As DNA, the CDR3 is TGTGCCAGCAGCCCAGACTGGGGTTCCTACAATGAGCAGTTCTTC.

This clonotype was observed at least ten times. The chain uses TRBV29-1 and TRBJ2-1; D is ambiguous. CDR1 SQVTM and CDR2 ANQGSEA come from the germline V gene. The length of the CDR3 is 14 residues. The V end was cut by 4 bases, the J end by 8 bases, with 18 bases between. The CDR3 loop reads CSVVPRAKVDEQFF. CDR3 sequence (DNA): TGCAGCGTTGTACCTAGGGCAAAGGTGGATGAGCAGTTCTTC.

This clonotype was seen only a few times. V gene TRBV5-6 combines with J gene TRBJ2-7; D is ambiguous. Germline V lookup: CDR1 SGHDT, CDR2 YYEEEE. V gave up 1 base and J gave up 7 bases, with 9 bases separating them. The CDR3 contains 12 residues. CDR3 in amino acids: CASSLKHREQYF. CDR3 nucleotide sequence: TGTGCCAGCAGCTTGAAGCATAGGGAGCAGTACTTC.

The rearrangement uses TRBV6-2 or TRBV6-3 and TRBJ1-1, with D maybe TRBD1 (5 bases). V shed 8 bases and J shed 10 bases, with 20 bases lying between them. The germline V gene encodes CDR1 MNHEY and CDR2 SVGEGT. The CDR3 length is 13 residues. CDR3 DNA: TGTGCCAGCCAGGGAACTTCAGGATCTCCAGCTTTCTTT. Protein product: CASQGTSGSPAFF.

This clonotype was counted ten times or more. The chain carries TRBV20-1 and TRBJ1-2; possibly TRBD1 for D (5 bases). The germline V gene has CDR1 DFQATT and CDR2 SNEGSKA (reference sequence). The CDR3 extends over 12 amino acids. Here the CDR3 DNA reads TGCAGCGCCCGTGACAGCAACTATGGCTACACCTTC. Protein: CSARDSNYGYTF.

This clonotype appeared a few times. The chain carries TRBV15 and TRBJ2-7; D is ambiguous. The V gene's germline CDR1 is LNHNV and CDR2 YYDKDF (reference sequence). The CDR3 spans 13 residues. Trimming cost V 4 bases and J 0 bases, with 7 bases left between them. The CDR3, as DNA: TGTGCCACCAGCAAAGGCCACTCCTACGAGCAGTACTTC. This encodes CATSKGHSYEQYF.

This clonotype was picked up a small number of times. The chain has TRBV20-1 and TRBJ2-5; tentative D call: TRBD1 (5 bases). The germline V gene encodes CDR1 DFQATT and CDR2 SNEGSKA (reference sequence). Deletions cut 5 bases from V and 5 bases from J, with 21 bases between. This CDR3 region has 15 residues. The CDR3 nucleotides read TGCAGTGCTGGACATAAGGAAACTTGGGCGGAGACCCAGTACTTC. Protein sequence: CSAGHKETWAETQYF.

The chain has TRBV7-6 and TRBJ1-1; D uncertain. Trimming removed 2 bases at V and 0 bases at J, with 7 bases between. CDR3 length: 14 amino acids. CDR1 and CDR2 from the germline V gene are SGHVS and FNYEAQ. CDR3 protein: CASSLLDLNTEAFF. CDR3 nucleotides: TGTGCCAGCAGCTTACTGGATTTGAACACTGAAGCTTTCTTT. Based on the CDR3 plus reference TRBV7-6 and TRBJ1-1, the full variable domain is GAGVSQSPRYKVTKRGQDVALRCDPISGHVSLYWYRQALGQGPEFLTYFNYEAQQDKSGLPNDRFSAERPEGSISTLTIQRTEQRDSAMYRCASSLLDLNTEAFFGQGTRLTVV.